The 20 T cell receptor beta chains in this list originate from one sample, sequenced in a study of regulatory T cells in long-lasting Graves disease. Relying on iRepertoire HTBI primers and Arm-PCR of CDR3 regions, the team built TCR beta libraries. TCRdb reprocessed the multiplex PCR reads via MiXCR and lists one record per CDR3 protein. The sample lists roughly 560,000 distinct CDR3 sequences, around 12% occurring once. The sample's time point: newly diagnosed GD, antithyroid drugs for less than 3 months. The TCR library used RNA extracted from PBMCs. This sample also appeared in a second study, on T cells in Graves' hyperthyroidism and ophthalmopathy.

This specimen consisted of peripheral blood mononuclear cells (PBMCs), obtained at new diagnosis, from a patient treated with antithyroid drugs. These receptors all stem from a woman between 25 and 40 years old with Graves disease.

This clonotype occurred many times. This chain joins TRBV15 and TRBJ2-5; 7 bases are shared with TRBD1. V trimming: 1 base; J trimming: 2 bases; junction bases outside the gene matches: 1. Germline V gives CDR1 LNHNV, CDR2 YYDKDF (reference sequence). This CDR3 is built from 14 residues. CDR3 sequence: CATSRVGQQETQYF. The CDR3 DNA reads as TGTGCCACCAGCAGAGTGGGACAGCAAGAGACCCAGTACTTC.

The chain is built from TRBV28 and TRBJ1-5, with D hard to call. Trimming left V 1 base short and J 0 bases short, with 13 bases between. The CDR3 runs 17 residues. The germline gives CDR1 MDHEN, CDR2 SYDVKM. The DNA for the CDR3 is TGTGCCAGCAGTTTATATAGGGTGGACTTTAGCAATCAGCCCCAGCATTTT. Amino acids: CASSLYRVDFSNQPQHF.

The table lists this clonotype with many counts. This sequence joins TRBV2 and TRBJ2-7, with D maybe TRBD2 (7 bases). Trimming took 5 bases from V and 2 from J, leaving 16 bases between them. In germline, CDR1 is SNHLY, CDR2 FYNNEI. The CDR3 is 15 amino acids. This CDR3 is CASSPGEGRPYEQYF. In nucleotides, the CDR3 is TGTGCCAGCAGTCCAGGGGAGGGCCGACCCTACGAGCAGTACTTC.

This clonotype was observed many times. The rearrangement joins TRBV6-5 to TRBJ1-1, with D possibly matching TRBD1 (6 bases). V gave up 0 bases and J gave up 2 bases, with 13 bases separating them. The CDR3 runs 16 residues. Germline lookup yields CDR1 MNHEY and CDR2 SVGAGI. CDR3 sequence (DNA): TGTGCCAGCAGTTACTCGAGGGGAGGGGGTAACACTGAAGCTTTCTTT. Residues: CASSYSRGGGNTEAFF.

The genes are TRBV20-1 and TRBJ2-3; the D gene is possibly TRBD1 (5 bases). The germline V gene has CDR1 DFQATT and CDR2 SNEGSKA (reference sequence). Deletions cut 0 bases from V and 2 bases from J, with 12 bases between. There are 15 residues in the CDR3. The CDR3 loop reads CSARDPTAPTDTQYF. CDR3 coding DNA: TGCAGTGCTAGAGACCCGACAGCGCCCACAGATACGCAGTATTTT.

This clonotype was observed a few times. The chain employs TRBV6-1 and TRBJ1-6; D perhaps matches TRBD1 (5 bases). The CDR3 is 16 residues long. V dropped 7 bases and J dropped 5 bases, with 18 bases sitting between them. CDR1 is MNHNS, CDR2 SASEGT, per germline. The DNA of the CDR3 is TGTGCCAGCAAGTTGGAAGAGGGGTACGATAATTCACCCCTCCACTTT. Amino acid sequence: CASKLEEGYDNSPLHF.

This clonotype was seen a few times. The rearrangement joins TRBV9 to TRBJ2-7; D is tentatively TRBD1 or TRBD2 (6 bases each). Between the trimmed V and J ends, which lost 7 bases and 0 bases, there was a span of 17 bases. Germline V gene data show CDR1 as SGDLS and CDR2 as YYNGEE. This CDR3 is built from 15 residues. The CDR3 reads CASGPGATTSYEQYF. The CDR3 bases are TGTGCCAGCGGCCCGGGGGCAACGACCTCCTACGAGCAGTACTTC.

This clonotype was seen many times. The chain links TRBV20-1 to TRBJ2-5, with D possibly matching TRBD1 (6 bases). Per the germline V gene, CDR1 is DFQATT and CDR2 is SNEGSKA (reference sequence). The V end lost 5 bases, the J end lost 5 bases, and 18 bases lay between the germline ends. This CDR3 has 14 residues. The CDR3 bases are TGCAGTGCTTCGACTTGGACAGCTTCGGAGACCCAGTACTTC. Protein: CSASTWTASETQYF.

The rearrangement links TRBV6-2 or TRBV6-3 to TRBJ2-1; D not resolved. The CDR3 has 11 amino acids. V lost 1 base and J lost 10, with 5 bases in between. CDR1 is MNHEY, CDR2 SVGEGT, per germline. The CDR3 DNA sequence: TGTGCCAGCAGTTACTTCAAGGAGCAGTTCTTC. This gives the protein CASSYFKEQFF.

The chain carries TRBV6-1 and TRBJ2-7; TRBD1 or TRBD2 may be the D gene (5 bases each). The ends were cut back, 5 bases at V and 4 bases at J, with 18 bases in the middle. This CDR3 region has 15 residues. Germline CDR1 reads MNHNS; CDR2 reads SASEGT. CDR3 loop: CASSPQGPPGYEQYF. DNA of the CDR3: TGTGCCAGCAGTCCCCAGGGACCTCCAGGGTACGAGCAGTACTTC.

The chain combines TRBV7-2 with TRBJ1-6, with 8 bases that match TRBD1. This CDR3 has 14 amino acids. The germline V gene has CDR1 SGHTA and CDR2 FQGNSA. V shed 5 bases, J shed 10 bases, and the junction held 7 bases outside the gene matches. CDR3 amino acids: CASSIDRGGSPLHF. CDR3 coding DNA: TGTGCCAGCAGCATCGACAGGGGTGGATCACCCCTCCACTTT.

The chain links TRBV6-2 or TRBV6-3 to TRBJ2-3; D unclear. The CDR3 runs to 13 residues. The V end was cut by 6 bases, the J end by 2 bases, with 9 bases between. Germline CDR1 reads MNHEY; CDR2 reads SVGEGT. The CDR3 coding sequence is TGTGCCAGCAGAGGCGGCCCCACAGATACGCAGTATTTT. Protein product: CASRGGPTDTQYF.

This clonotype was observed at least ten times. This rearrangement joins TRBV11-3 to TRBJ2-1; D gene uncertain. This CDR3 comprises 12 residues. CDR1 and CDR2 (germline): SGHNT, YENEEA. Trimming pared 5 bases from V and 6 bases from J, leaving 8 bases between. CDR3 nucleotides: TGTGCCAGCAGCCCCAACCCCAATGAGCAGTTCTTC. It translates to CASSPNPNEQFF.

At least ten counts were recorded for this clonotype. V is TRBV4-1 and J is TRBJ2-5; 12 positions agree with TRBD2. With 4 bases clipped from V and 4 bases from J, the junction kept 4 bases outside the gene matches. This CDR3 region has 15 residues. Germline-derived CDR1 and CDR2 are MGHRA and YSYEKL. Here the CDR3 reads CASSLQGLAGETQYF. The CDR3, as DNA: TGCGCCAGCAGCCTGCAGGGACTAGCGGGAGAGACCCAGTACTTC.

Ten or more counts support this clonotype. The chain recombines TRBV12-3 or TRBV12-4 with TRBJ2-3; maybe TRBD1 (5 bases). This CDR3 spans 14 amino acids. V lost 1 base to trimming and J lost 4 bases, with 9 bases between them. Here the CDR3 DNA reads TGTGCCAGCAGTTTAGTCGAGACAGCAGATACGCAGTATTTT. This encodes CASSLVETADTQYF.

This clonotype was picked up many times. The CDR3 DNA reads as TGTGCCAGCAGCTCCCTACTGGGTCCGGCAGAGACCCAGTACTTC. Its protein is CASSSLLGPAETQYF. V and J are TRBV7-9 and TRBJ2-5, with D unclear. The CDR3 extends over 15 amino acids. CDR1 is SEHNR, CDR2 FQNEAQ, per germline (reference sequence). Trimming stripped 4 bases from V and 4 bases from J, with 16 bases between.

On this clonotype itself: This likely came from a read error, as a far larger clone is one base away. This chain links TRBV11-3 with TRBJ2-3; D might be TRBD1 (6 bases). V dropped 6 bases and J dropped 2 bases, with 15 bases sitting between them. Germline-derived CDR1 and CDR2 are SGHNT and YENEEA. The CDR3 consists of 15 residues. CDR3 residues: CASRSRGAITDTQYF. CDR3 bases: TGTGCCAGCAGGAGCAGGGGTGCTATCACAGATACGCAGTATTTT.

This clonotype has a handful of counts. The J gene is TRBJ2-2, the V gene TRBV4-3; the D gene is possibly TRBD2 (5 bases). V lost 0 bases, J lost 1 base, and 9 bases lay in between. The CDR3 is 16 amino acids. Looked up from germline, CDR1 is LGHNA and CDR2 is YSLEER. The CDR3 bases are TGCGCCAGCAGCCAAGATACTAGGCTGAACACCGGGGAGCTGTTTTTT. It translates to CASSQDTRLNTGELFF.

The J gene is TRBJ2-1, the V gene TRBV20-1, with unresolved D. Trimming stripped 6 bases from V and 4 bases from J, with 10 bases between. This CDR3 is built from 12 residues. The germline V gene has CDR1 DFQATT and CDR2 SNEGSKA (reference sequence). The CDR3 loop reads CSAPENYNEQFF. The CDR3 coding sequence is TGCAGTGCCCCGGAAAATTACAATGAGCAGTTCTTC.

This clonotype was recorded many times. The rearrangement joins TRBV2 to TRBJ1-1, with TRBD1 as a possible D gene (6 bases). Trimming took 0 bases from V and 5 from J, leaving 13 bases between them. From germline, CDR1 is SNHLY and CDR2 FYNNEI. This CDR3 spans 15 amino acids. Written as DNA, the CDR3 is TGTGCCAGCAGTGAAGCTGGCAGGGGAGGGACTGAAGCTTTCTTT. This codes for CASSEAGRGGTEAFF. Full variable domain (remainder filled in from reference TRBV2 and TRBJ1-1): EPEVTQTPSHQVTQMGQEVILRCVPISNHLYFYWYRQILGQKVEFLVSFYNNEISEKSEIFDDQFSVERPDGSNFTLKIRSTKLEDSAMYFCASSEAGRGGTEAFFGQGTRLTVV.